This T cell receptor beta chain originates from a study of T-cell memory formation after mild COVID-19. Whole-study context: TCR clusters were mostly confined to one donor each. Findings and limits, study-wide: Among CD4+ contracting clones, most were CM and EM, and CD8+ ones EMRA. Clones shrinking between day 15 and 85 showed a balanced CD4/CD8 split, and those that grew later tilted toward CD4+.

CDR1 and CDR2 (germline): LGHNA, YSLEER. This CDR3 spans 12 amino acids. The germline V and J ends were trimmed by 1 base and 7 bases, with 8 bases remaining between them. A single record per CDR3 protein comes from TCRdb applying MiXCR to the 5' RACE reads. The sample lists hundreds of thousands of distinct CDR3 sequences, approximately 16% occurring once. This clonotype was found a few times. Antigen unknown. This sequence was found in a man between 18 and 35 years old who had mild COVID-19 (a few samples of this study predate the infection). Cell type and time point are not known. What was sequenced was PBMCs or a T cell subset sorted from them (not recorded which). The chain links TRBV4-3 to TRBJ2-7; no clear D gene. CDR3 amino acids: CASSQGPREQYF. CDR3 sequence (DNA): TGCGCCAGCAGCCAAGGTCCCAGGGAGCAGTACTTC.